The 22 T cell receptor beta chains given below trace back to one sample, sequenced in a study of blood T cell repertoires in COVID-19. Profiling relied on immunoSEQ multiplex PCR, and the TCRdb table lists in-frame clones only, not all of them. The sample contains 230,000 or so clones, approximately 81% of which appear only once. Input material: PBMCs or T cells enriched from blood (not recorded which). These receptor sequences come from a woman aged 50 to 60 who had been exposed to COVID-19.

In its sample, this clone was seen a few times. The gene calls are TRBV28 and TRBJ2-3; 14 nucleotides line up with TRBD2. From germline, CDR1 is MDHEN and CDR2 SYDVKM. There are 15 residues in the CDR3. V dropped 5 bases and J dropped 8; count of bases not matched to a gene: 6. CDR3 loop: CASSPTTSGGGTQYF. The CDR3 coding sequence is TGTGCCAGCAGTCCGACGACTAGCGGGGGGGGTACGCAGTATTTT.

Only one count was recorded for this clone. The chain couples TRBV19 to TRBJ2-5, with D unclear. Trimming cost V 4 bases and J 2 bases, with 8 bases left between them. This CDR3 spans 13 amino acids. Germline V CDR1 and CDR2: LNHDA, SQIVND (reference sequence). CDR3 sequence (DNA): TGTGCCAGTAGTAGGGCCCTACAAGAGACCCAGTACTTC. Encoded protein: CASSRALQETQYF.

J is TRBJ2-7 and V is TRBV3-1 (or the pseudogene TRBV3-2); D perhaps matches TRBD1 (5 bases). V was clipped by 3 bases and J by 2 bases, with 14 bases between them. CDR1 is LGHDT and CDR2 is YNNKEL in the germline V gene (reference sequence). This CDR3 region has 15 residues. In nucleotides, the CDR3 is TGTGCCAGCAGCCAGGGGCAAGGCTTAACCTACGAGCAGTACTTC. Translating it yields CASSQGQGLTYEQYF.

The chain has TRBV6-6 and TRBJ2-3; 14 nucleotides agree with TRBD2. The V gene end was trimmed by 5 bases and the J gene end by 2 bases; junction bases not matched to a gene: 9. Per the germline V gene, CDR1 is MNHNY and CDR2 is SVGAGI (reference sequence). This CDR3 has 18 residues. As DNA, the CDR3 is TGTGCCAGCAGTCTGGGGACTAGCGGGGGACTTACCACAGATACGCAGTATTTT. It translates to CASSLGTSGGLTTDTQYF.

The V and J genes are TRBV5-4 and TRBJ1-5, with 9 positions matching TRBD1. This CDR3 is built from 14 residues. Germline-derived CDR1 and CDR2 are SGHNT and YYREEE (reference sequence). Trimming at V came to 2 bases and at J to 7 bases, leaving 4 bases not matched to a gene. The CDR3 spells CASSLQGAGQPQHF. The CDR3 DNA reads as TGTGCCAGCAGCTTACAGGGGGCGGGACAGCCCCAGCATTTT.

The gene calls are TRBV11-2 and TRBJ2-1; TRBD2 is a possible D gene (6 bases). Per germline, CDR1 SGHAT and CDR2 FQNNGV. V was pared by 1 base and J by 3 bases, with 7 bases between. The CDR3 covers 14 residues. As DNA, the CDR3 is TGTGCCAGCAGCTTAGCGGGGGTCTACAATGAGCAGTTCTTC. It yields the protein CASSLAGVYNEQFF. Complete variable domain (other parts from reference TRBV11-2 and TRBJ2-1): EAGVAQSPRYKIIEKRQSVAFWCNPISGHATLYWYQQILGQGPKLLIQFQNNGVVDDSQLPKDRFSAERLKGVDSTLKIQPAKLEDSAVYLCASSLAGVYNEQFFGPGTRLTVL.

The rearrangement joins TRBV5-6 to TRBJ2-7; 9 bases line up with TRBD1. Trimming took 2 bases from V and 2 from J; bases not matched to a gene: 5. There are 15 residues in the CDR3. Germline assignment: CDR1 SGHDT and CDR2 YYEEEE. The DNA for the CDR3 is TGTGCCAGCAGCTTTGCGGACAGGGGACCCTACGAGCAGTACTTC. Protein product: CASSFADRGPYEQYF.

This clone was found a few times. V is TRBV5-1 and J is TRBJ2-1; the match to TRBD2 covers 9 bases. CDR3 length: 15 residues. V dropped 1 base and J dropped 7; count of bases not matched to a gene: 6. From germline, CDR1 is SGHRS and CDR2 YFSETQ. CDR3 coding DNA: TGCGCCAGCAGCTTGAGAGCGGGGGGCTTAAATGAGCAGTTCTTC. Encoded protein: CASSLRAGGLNEQFF.

This clone was seen a handful of times. The chain carries TRBV5-1 and TRBJ2-2; TRBD1 matches 7 bases. The CDR3 runs to 14 residues. Germline V CDR1 and CDR2: SGHRS, YFSETQ. The V gene end was trimmed by 0 bases and the J gene end by 6 bases; junction bases not matched to a gene: 2. The CDR3 DNA follows: TGCGCCAGCAGCTTGGCGAGGGGGCCCGGGGAGCTGTTTTTT. The encoded protein is CASSLARGPGELFF.

V gene TRBV5-5 combines with J gene TRBJ2-3, with unresolved D. Germline assignment: CDR1 SGHKS and CDR2 YYEKEE (reference sequence). The V end was cut by 0 bases, the J end by 3 bases, with 11 bases between. There are 15 residues in the CDR3. Written as DNA, the CDR3 is TGTGCCAGCAGCTTGGCTCCCTCTGAGACAGATACGCAGTATTTT. Amino acids: CASSLAPSETDTQYF.

The table lists this clone with a count of one. The chain combines TRBV11-2 with TRBJ1-1; D remains unclear. V was cut by 3 bases and J by 8 bases, with 7 bases left in between. The germline V gene encodes CDR1 SGHAT and CDR2 FQNNGV. This CDR3 has 11 amino acids. The CDR3 spells CASSFYSEAFF. The DNA for the CDR3 is TGTGCCAGCAGCTTTTACAGCGAAGCTTTCTTT.

The chain joins TRBV5-5 to TRBJ1-1; no clear D gene. CDR3 length: 14 residues. Germline CDR1 and CDR2: SGHKS and YYEKEE (reference sequence). V was pared by 0 bases and J by 0 bases, with 6 bases between. In nucleotides, the CDR3 is TGTGCCAGCAGCTTGGGCAACATGAACACTGAAGCTTTCTTT. Translated: CASSLGNMNTEAFF.

This clone has only one observation. This rearrangement joins TRBV5-4 to TRBJ2-7, with TRBD2 identical over 12 bases. V was pared by 3 bases and J by 1 base, with 8 bases of the junction left unmatched. Germline assignment: CDR1 SGHNT and CDR2 YYREEE (reference sequence). CDR3 length equals 17 residues. The CDR3 DNA reads TGTGCCAGCAGCTCCATCACACTAGCGGGGGGATCCTACGAGCAGTACTTC. It translates to CASSSITLAGGSYEQYF.

The V gene is TRBV2, the J gene TRBJ1-5, with D perhaps TRBD1 (6 bases). V shed 6 bases and J shed 5 bases, with 14 bases lying between them. The CDR3 extends over 14 amino acids. Germline-derived CDR1 and CDR2 are SNHLY and FYNNEI. CDR3 residues: CASRGRGVDQPQHF. The CDR3 DNA sequence: TGTGCCAGCAGAGGGAGGGGGGTTGATCAGCCCCAGCATTTT. Using reference TRBV2 and TRBJ1-5 for the parts outside the CDR3, the full variable domain is EPEVTQTPSHQVTQMGQEVILRCVPISNHLYFYWYRQILGQKVEFLVSFYNNEISEKSEIFDDQFSVERPDGSNFTLKIRSTKLEDSAMYFCASRGRGVDQPQHFGDGTRLSIL.

This clone was detected a few times. The chain carries TRBV10-3 and TRBJ1-3, with 10 bases lining up with TRBD1. The CDR3 is made up of 14 amino acids. The J segment lost 9 bases and the V segment lost 3 bases, leaving 5 bases of the junction unmatched. Germline CDR1 reads ENHRY; CDR2 reads SYGVKD. This chain's CDR3 is CAISEGTGVLTIYF. DNA for the CDR3: TGTGCCATCAGTGAAGGGACAGGGGTCCTCACCATATATTTT.

V is TRBV28 and J is TRBJ2-2; unclear D gene. Germline loops: CDR1 MDHEN, CDR2 SYDVKM. With 1 base removed from V and 6 bases from J, the gap between germline ends came to 12 bases. The CDR3 is 15 residues long. The DNA of the CDR3 is TGTGCCAGCAGTTTATACCACGGGTCAGCCGGGGAGCTGTTTTTT. Its protein is CASSLYHGSAGELFF.

The J gene is TRBJ2-2, the V gene TRBV24-1, with no clear D. Germline V lookup: CDR1 KGHDR, CDR2 SFDVKD. The CDR3 runs 15 residues. V lost 0 bases to trimming and J lost 1 base, with 5 bases between them. The CDR3 DNA reads as TGTGCCACCAGTGATTTGCGAGAGAACACCGGGGAGCTGTTTTTT. Residues: CATSDLRENTGELFF.

V and J are TRBV7-8 and TRBJ2-6; a possible D gene is TRBD1 (5 bases). The ends were cut back, 1 base at V and 0 bases at J, with 13 bases in the middle. CDR1 and CDR2 from the germline V gene are SGHVS and FQNEAQ. This CDR3 comprises 18 residues. In nucleotides, the CDR3 is TGTGCCAGCAGCTTAGTAGTCAGGGTAGACTCTGGGGCCAACGTCCTGACTTTC. It specifies CASSLVVRVDSGANVLTF.

The gene calls are TRBV12-5 and TRBJ1-2, with a possible D match to TRBD1 (6 bases). V dropped 1 base and J dropped 2 bases, with 17 bases sitting between them. The CDR3 covers 17 residues. Germline V CDR1 and CDR2: LGHNT, FRNRAP. The CDR3, as DNA: TGTGCTAGTGGTTTGGGCTCCATGACAGGACCAAACTATGGCTACACCTTC. Its translation: CASGLGSMTGPNYGYTF.

This chain uses TRBV19 with TRBJ1-6; D possibly corresponds to TRBD1 (5 bases). Germline assignment: CDR1 LNHDA and CDR2 SQIVND (reference sequence). The CDR3 covers 14 residues. Between the trimmed V and J ends, which lost 5 bases and 9 bases, there was a span of 14 bases. This chain's CDR3 is CASSHGQPSSPLHF. The CDR3 DNA is TGTGCCAGTAGTCACGGACAACCGAGTTCACCCCTCCACTTT.

The rearrangement joins TRBV12-1 to TRBJ1-2; the table's D call, TRBD1, was not checked against the DNA. TRBV12-1 is designated a pseudogene. The CDR3 contains 14 residues. CDR3 sequence (DNA): TGTGCCAGCAGCCCGCCTTGGAGGGGGCTTGGCTACACCTTC. It translates to CASSPPWRGLGYTF.

This chain uses TRBV27 with TRBJ2-2; D is possibly TRBD1 (6 bases). CDR1 and CDR2 (germline): MNHEY, SMNVEV (reference sequence). Trimming stripped 7 bases from V and 5 bases from J, with 14 bases between. The CDR3 is 14 amino acids. Written as DNA, the CDR3 is TGTGCCAGCATATCAGGGGAAGGGACCGGGGAGCTGTTTTTT. As protein: CASISGEGTGELFF.